Here is one T cell receptor beta chain with its context. The PCR employed 60 Vbeta primers together with 13 Jbeta primers. The method was immunoSEQ multiplex PCR; TCRdb's version includes in-frame clones alone and lacks a portion of them. The data show 150,000 to 200,000 clones, with approximately 78% seen just once and less than 15% held by the top ten. This entry comes from a study of cytomegalovirus exposure and HLA in healthy donors. The germline CDR1 and CDR2 sequences are KGHSH and LQKENI. This CDR3 is built from 16 residues. J was trimmed by 8 bases and V by 0 bases; bases with no gene match: 2.

What was sequenced was PBMCs. The sequence was obtained from a woman aged 50 to 60 in good health and CMV-seropositive. The J gene is TRBJ2-1, the V gene TRBV18, with TRBD2 matching over 15 bases. Here the CDR3 DNA reads TGTGCCAGCTCACCACCGGGACTAGCGGGGGGTGATGAGCAGTTCTTC. It encodes CASSPPGLAGGDEQFF.